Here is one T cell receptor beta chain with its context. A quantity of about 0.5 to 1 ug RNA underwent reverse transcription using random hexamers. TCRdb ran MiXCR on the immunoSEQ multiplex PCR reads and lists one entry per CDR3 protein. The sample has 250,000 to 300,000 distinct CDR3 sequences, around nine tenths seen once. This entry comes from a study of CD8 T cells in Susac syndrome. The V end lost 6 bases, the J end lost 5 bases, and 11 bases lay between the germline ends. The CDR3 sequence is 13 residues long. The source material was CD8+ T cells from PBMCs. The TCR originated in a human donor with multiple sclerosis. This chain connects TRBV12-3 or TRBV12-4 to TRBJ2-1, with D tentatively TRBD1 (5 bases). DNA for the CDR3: TGTGCCAGCAGGATGACAGAGAACAATGAGCAGTTCTTC. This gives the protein CASRMTENNEQFF.